The 7 T cell receptor beta chains given below trace back to one sample, sequenced in a study of cytomegalovirus exposure and HLA in healthy donors. Researchers ran the PCR with 60 Vbeta and 13 Jbeta primers. Profiled with immunoSEQ multiplex PCR; TCRdb holds only in-frame clones, not every one. The table shows 150,000 to 200,000 clones, with roughly four fifths occurring only once. Source material: PBMCs. These TCRs come from a woman in her 40s in good health and CMV-seronegative.

The chain joins TRBV10-3 to TRBJ1-2, with 8 nucleotides matching TRBD1. V lost 4 bases and J lost 0; bases outside the gene matches: 10. The CDR3 runs 17 residues. Germline CDR1 ENHRY, CDR2 SYGVKD. This CDR3 reads CAISVEPGGTPNYGYTF. The CDR3 nucleotides are TGTGCCATCAGTGTTGAGCCAGGGGGCACCCCTAACTATGGCTACACCTTC.

In regard to this clone: A read error may produce the germline difference seen at one junction end. This chain joins TRBV7-9 and TRBJ2-4; a possible D gene is TRBD1 (6 bases). This CDR3 spans 14 amino acids. The V gene's germline CDR1 is SEHNR and CDR2 FQNEAQ (reference sequence). CDR3 in amino acids: CSSSSDSSIYIQYF. The CDR3 coding sequence is TGTTCCAGCAGTTCGGACAGCTCTATTTACATTCAGTACTTC.

This chain joins TRBV6-5 and TRBJ2-7; 8 bases align to TRBD2. CDR3 length: 14 amino acids. Germline V CDR1 and CDR2: MNHEY, SVGAGI. Trimming at V came to 5 bases and at J to 2 bases, leaving 5 bases not matched to a gene. In DNA form, the CDR3 reads TGTGCCAGCAGTGTCGCGGGGGGCCCCTACGAGCAGTACTTC. As protein: CASSVAGGPYEQYF.

In this sample, this clone turned up once. CDR3 nucleotides: TGCGCCAGCAGCTTGGCAACGGGGAACTATGGCTACACCTTC. Its protein product is CASSLATGNYGYTF. The V gene is TRBV5-1, the J gene TRBJ1-2; no firm D call. This CDR3 is 14 amino acids long. V shed 0 bases and J shed 2 bases, with 8 bases lying between them. Germline V gives CDR1 SGHRS, CDR2 YFSETQ.

V gene TRBV6-1 combines with J gene TRBJ2-7; weak D call: TRBD1 (6 bases). V shed 6 bases and J shed 2 bases, with 17 bases lying between them. The CDR3 spans 15 residues. The V gene's germline CDR1 is MNHNS and CDR2 SASEGT. CDR3 region: CASSAPRTEAYEQYF. The DNA for the CDR3 is TGTGCCAGCAGCGCCCCAAGGACAGAAGCCTACGAGCAGTACTTC.

The CDR3 spells CASTGTENTGELFF. CDR3 DNA sequence: TGCGCCAGTACCGGGACAGAGAACACCGGGGAGCTGTTTTTT. The J gene is TRBJ2-2, the V gene TRBV5-1, with 7 positions matching TRBD1. The J segment lost 1 base and the V segment lost 8 bases, leaving 5 bases of the junction unmatched. The CDR3 length is 14 residues. CDR1 is SGHRS and CDR2 is YFSETQ in the germline V gene. The variable domain in full, with the rest retrieved from reference TRBV5-1 and TRBJ2-2, is KAGVTQTPRYLIKTRGQQVTLSCSPISGHRSVSWYQQTPGQGLQFLFEYFSETQRNKGNFPGRFSGRQFSNSRSEMNVSTLELGDSALYLCASTGTENTGELFFGEGSRLTVL.

The genes are TRBV7-9 and TRBJ1-3; D gene unclear. Between the trimmed V and J ends, which lost 4 bases and 1 base, there was a span of 17 bases. This CDR3 contains 17 residues. Germline V lookup: CDR1 SEHNR, CDR2 FQNEAQ (reference sequence). The CDR3 sequence is CASSWEAEVSSGNTIYF. CDR3 coding DNA: TGTGCCAGCAGCTGGGAGGCGGAGGTATCTTCTGGAAACACCATATATTTT. Drawing the rest from reference TRBV7-9 and TRBJ1-3, the complete variable domain is DTGVSQNPRHKITKRGQNVTFRCDPISEHNRLYWYRQTLGQGPEFLTYFQNEAQLEKSRLLSDRFSAERPKGSFSTLEIQRTEQGDSAMYLCASSWEAEVSSGNTIYFGEGSWLTVV.